This TCR beta chain was observed in a study of blood T cell repertoires in COVID-19. CDR3 size: 13 residues. V lost 8 bases and J 1 base, leaving 11 bases between the germline ends. From germline, CDR1 is SNHLY and CDR2 FYNNEI. Method: immunoSEQ multiplex PCR; TCRdb's copy keeps in-frame clones and lacks some. Altogether about 210,000 clones are present, about 85% being singletons, with the ten largest covering 0.55% to 0.75%. The rearrangement joins TRBV2 to TRBJ2-5, with unresolved D. What was sequenced was peripheral blood. The sequence derives from a man in his forties with acute or convalescent COVID-19. The CDR3 spells CASGRGIQETQYF. The CDR3 DNA is TGTGCCAGCGGTCGCGGAATCCAAGAGACCCAGTACTTC.